This record looks at one T cell receptor beta chain sequence and its context. Its matching antigen is unknown. This CDR3 contains 14 residues. The V and J ends lost 4 bases and 3 bases, in that order; junction bases with no gene match: 5. Germline lookup yields CDR1 MNHNS and CDR2 SASEGT. The data derive from a study of T cells in tuberculosis. Study-level points and caveats: Smaller alpha distances in active tuberculosis partly reflected shorter CDR3-alpha lengths. Selection depended on which cryopreserved specimens were available.

Adolescents were screened for latent TB by skin test and IGRA. Assay used: immunoSEQ multiplex PCR; TCRdb lists only in-frame clones, some missing. The data hold tens of thousands of clones, with 75% to 90% observed a single time. Material: PBMCs. This chain connects TRBV6-1 to TRBJ1-2, with TRBD1 matching over 7 bases. This clonotype originated in a donor between 10 and 35 years old with latent tuberculosis or without tuberculosis infection. The CDR3 nucleotides are TGTGCCAGCAGTGCGACAGGGCCGGACTATGGCTACACCTTC. Residues: CASSATGPDYGYTF.